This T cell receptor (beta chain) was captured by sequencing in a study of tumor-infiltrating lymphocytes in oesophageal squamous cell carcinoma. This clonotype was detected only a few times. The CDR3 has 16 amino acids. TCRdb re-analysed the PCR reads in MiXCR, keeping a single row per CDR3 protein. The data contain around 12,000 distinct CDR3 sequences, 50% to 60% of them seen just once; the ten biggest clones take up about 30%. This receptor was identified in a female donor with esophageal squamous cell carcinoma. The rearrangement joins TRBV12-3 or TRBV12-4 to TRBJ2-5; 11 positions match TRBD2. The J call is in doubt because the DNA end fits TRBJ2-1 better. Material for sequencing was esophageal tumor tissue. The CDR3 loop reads CASTFRSGGAYNEQFF. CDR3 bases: TGTGCCAGCACGTTCCGTAGCGGGGGGGCCTACAATGAGCAGTTCTTC.